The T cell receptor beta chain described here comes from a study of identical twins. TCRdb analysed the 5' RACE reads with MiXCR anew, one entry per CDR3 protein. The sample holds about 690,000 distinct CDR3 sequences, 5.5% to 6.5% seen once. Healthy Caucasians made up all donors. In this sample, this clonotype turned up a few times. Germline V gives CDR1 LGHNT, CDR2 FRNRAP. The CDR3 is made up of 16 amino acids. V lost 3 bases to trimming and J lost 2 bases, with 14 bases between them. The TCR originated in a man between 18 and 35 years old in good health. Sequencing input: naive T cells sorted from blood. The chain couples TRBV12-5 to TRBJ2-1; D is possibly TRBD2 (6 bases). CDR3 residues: CASGFFRRDPYNEQFF. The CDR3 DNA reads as TGTGCTAGTGGTTTCTTCCGGCGGGACCCCTACAATGAGCAGTTCTTC.